The 22 T cell receptor beta chains in this list originate from one sample, sequenced in a study of T cell responses to AZD1222 COVID-19 vaccine. The repertoire was sequenced with immunoSEQ multiplex PCR; TCRdb's copy has only in-frame clones and lacks some. The top ten hold about 8.7% of the sample, which has roughly 97,000 clones, about 90% seen once. This material consisted of peripheral blood, taken on day 0 of AZD1222 vaccination. Receptors originate from an adult in good health.

The chain combines TRBV19 with TRBJ1-3; D call uncertain. This CDR3 is built from 16 residues. V dropped 0 bases and J dropped 1 base, with 10 bases sitting between them. In germline, CDR1 is LNHDA, CDR2 SQIVND (reference sequence). CDR3 sequence reads: CASSIDLGISGNTIYF. CDR3 coding DNA: TGTGCCAGTAGTATAGATCTCGGAATATCTGGAAACACCATATATTTT.

V gene TRBV7-3 combines with J gene TRBJ1-2, with D possibly TRBD1 on 6 matching bases. The CDR3 covers 17 residues. CDR1 is SGHTA and CDR2 is FQGTGA in the germline V gene. V lost 5 bases and J 0 bases, leaving 19 bases between the germline ends. The CDR3 coding sequence is TGTGCCAGCAGCCCCACCGGGACAACGCTAGCTAACTATGGCTACACCTTC. Protein sequence: CASSPTGTTLANYGYTF.

The V and J genes are TRBV18 and TRBJ1-1, with D possibly being TRBD1 (6 bases). CDR3 length equals 13 residues. V was cut by 3 bases and J by 7 bases, with 12 bases left in between. Germline V lookup: CDR1 KGHSH, CDR2 LQKENI. DNA for the CDR3: TGTGCCAGCTCACCGGCACAGGGTTTTGAAGCTTTCTTT. Protein sequence: CASSPAQGFEAFF.

This clone was recorded once. The chain is built from TRBV5-1 and TRBJ1-6; perhaps TRBD1 as D (5 bases). The CDR3 extends over 15 amino acids. CDR1 is SGHRS, CDR2 YFSETQ, per germline. The V and J ends lost 3 bases and 10 bases respectively, with 17 bases between them. In DNA form, the CDR3 reads TGCGCCAGCAGCTCCGAGGCGGCCGGGGGGTCACCCCTCCACTTT. This sequence encodes CASSSEAAGGSPLHF.

The V call is TRBV5-6, the J call TRBJ2-1; 7 bases match TRBD1. The junction had 4 bases not matched to a gene; V was cut back by 1 base and J by 9 bases. Germline assignment: CDR1 SGHDT and CDR2 YYEEEE. The CDR3 is 13 amino acids. The chain's CDR3 is CASSLRGGGEQFF. The CDR3 nucleotides read TGTGCCAGCAGCTTGAGAGGGGGCGGTGAGCAGTTCTTC.

This chain uses TRBV28 with TRBJ1-5; tentatively, D is TRBD1 (5 bases). Germline assignment: CDR1 MDHEN and CDR2 SYDVKM. The CDR3 loop spans 15 amino acids. Trimming stripped 6 bases from V and 3 bases from J, with 15 bases between. The CDR3 loop is CASRDDSPNNQPQHF. CDR3 DNA sequence: TGTGCCAGCAGGGATGACAGTCCGAACAATCAGCCCCAGCATTTT.

The rearrangement joins TRBV3-1 (or the pseudogene TRBV3-2) to TRBJ1-1, with TRBD1 matching over 8 bases. After removal of 1 base from V and 2 bases from J, the junction contained 15 bases not matched to a gene. Germline assignment: CDR1 LGHDT and CDR2 YNNKEL (reference sequence). CDR3 length equals 19 residues. The CDR3 sequence is CASSQGWGQAQRTNTEAFF. CDR3 DNA sequence: TGTGCCAGCAGCCAAGGGTGGGGACAGGCACAAAGGACAAACACTGAAGCTTTCTTT.

The J gene is TRBJ2-7, the V gene TRBV4-3, with 8 bases identical to TRBD2. In germline, CDR1 is LGHNA, CDR2 YSLEER. The CDR3 has 21 residues. Trimming took 0 bases from V and 3 from J; bases not matched to a gene: 22. The DNA for the CDR3 is TGCGCCAGCAGCCAAGAACATTTTGGAGCGGGGGCGGATTCGATCTACTACGAGCAGTACTTC. Amino acids: CASSQEHFGAGADSIYYEQYF.

The chain couples TRBV15 to TRBJ2-2; 8 positions agree with TRBD2. Per the germline V gene, CDR1 is LNHNV and CDR2 is YYDKDF (reference sequence). Trimming at V came to 6 bases and at J to 5 bases, leaving 8 bases not matched to a gene. The CDR3 is 15 amino acids. This CDR3 is CATSLKKRGTGELFF. The DNA for the CDR3 is TGTGCCACCAGTTTAAAGAAGCGGGGGACCGGGGAGCTGTTTTTT.

V gene TRBV4-3 combines with J gene TRBJ2-1; no firm D call. This CDR3 region has 15 residues. Trimming took 0 bases from V and 3 from J, leaving 9 bases between them. Germline V gene sequence: CDR1 LGHNA, CDR2 YSLEER. As DNA, the CDR3 is TGCGCCAGCAGCCAAGATGGCTCATTCTACAATGAGCAGTTCTTC. It encodes CASSQDGSFYNEQFF.

The chain has TRBV5-1 and TRBJ2-7; D gene uncertain. This CDR3 has 12 amino acids. The germline gives CDR1 SGHRS, CDR2 YFSETQ. The V end lost 4 bases, the J end lost 4 bases, and 9 bases lay between the germline ends. CDR3 bases: TGCGCCAGCAGCCTCTCTAGGTACGAGCAGTACTTC. This gives the protein CASSLSRYEQYF.

The chain has TRBV7-9 and TRBJ1-2; tentative D call: TRBD1 (5 bases). V was clipped by 5 bases and J by 5 bases, with 15 bases between them. Germline loops: CDR1 SEHNR, CDR2 FQNEAQ (reference sequence). This CDR3 is built from 14 residues. CDR3 sequence (DNA): TGTGCCAGCAGCCGGGACGGGGTAGTATATGGCTACACCTTC. Translating it yields CASSRDGVVYGYTF.

The rearrangement links TRBV7-2 to TRBJ2-5; 8 bases map to TRBD2. The V and J ends lost 1 base and 3 bases, in that order; junction bases with no gene match: 4. In germline, CDR1 is SGHTA, CDR2 FQGNSA. CDR3 length: 15 amino acids. The CDR3 DNA sequence: TGTGCCAGCAGCTTAGGAGGAGCGGGGGAAGAGACCCAGTACTTC. Amino acid sequence: CASSLGGAGEETQYF.

This rearrangement joins TRBV28 to TRBJ1-4; 10 bases align to TRBD1. This CDR3 comprises 16 residues. J gave up 5 bases and V 5 bases, and 8 bases lay outside the gene matches. Germline V gene sequence: CDR1 MDHEN, CDR2 SYDVKM. CDR3 sequence: CASSRPRGQGNEKLFF. The DNA of the CDR3 is TGTGCCAGCAGTCGACCTCGGGGACAGGGGAATGAAAAACTGTTTTTT.

This clone was observed a handful of times. The V call is TRBV29-1, the J call TRBJ2-1, with 7 bases fitting TRBD1. This CDR3 comprises 13 residues. Per germline, CDR1 SQVTM and CDR2 ANQGSEA. Unmatched junction bases numbered 9, after V lost 8 bases and J lost 5 bases. The CDR3 DNA sequence: TGCAGCACTGACAGGGTGATAGACAATGAGCAGTTCTTC. This translates into CSTDRVIDNEQFF.

This chain connects TRBV2 to TRBJ2-5; TRBD2 matches at 14 bases. J lost 4 bases, V lost 6 bases, and 10 bases had no gene match. Per the germline V gene, CDR1 is SNHLY and CDR2 is FYNNEI. The CDR3 sequence is 17 residues long. The CDR3 protein is CASRASGTSGRRETQYF. CDR3 in DNA: TGTGCCAGCAGGGCTTCCGGGACTAGCGGGAGAAGAGAGACCCAGTACTTC. The whole variable domain, remainder taken from reference TRBV2 and TRBJ2-5, is EPEVTQTPSHQVTQMGQEVILRCVPISNHLYFYWYRQILGQKVEFLVSFYNNEISEKSEIFDDQFSVERPDGSNFTLKIRSTKLEDSAMYFCASRASGTSGRRETQYFGPGTRLLVL.

This clone appeared once. The chain couples TRBV10-2 to TRBJ1-2, with unresolved D. Germline V gene data show CDR1 as WSHSY and CDR2 as SAAADI. CDR3 length: 14 residues. V dropped 0 bases and J dropped 4 bases, with 9 bases sitting between them. This CDR3 reads CASSESGGPYGYTF. The CDR3 region has the DNA TGCGCCAGCAGTGAGTCAGGAGGCCCCTATGGCTACACCTTC.

The J gene is TRBJ2-2, the V gene TRBV9; 8 bases are shared with TRBD2. The CDR3 loop spans 14 amino acids. Germline trimming cut 0 bases from V and 6 bases from J; bases unmatched to any gene: 1. Germline CDR1 SGDLS, CDR2 YYNGEE. The CDR3 sequence: CASSVDGRAGELFF. In DNA form, the CDR3 reads TGTGCCAGCAGCGTAGACGGGAGGGCCGGGGAGCTGTTTTTT.

The rearrangement joins TRBV28 to TRBJ1-1; D not resolved. The V and J ends lost 1 base and 0 bases respectively, with 3 bases between them. The V gene's germline CDR1 is MDHEN and CDR2 SYDVKM. This CDR3 region has 13 residues. CDR3 residues: CASSLSLNTEAFF. CDR3 nucleotides: TGTGCCAGCAGTTTATCCCTGAACACTGAAGCTTTCTTT.

The chain links TRBV6-5 to TRBJ2-5; D might be TRBD1 or TRBD2, each matching 7 bases. Trimming took 4 bases from V and 5 from J, leaving 11 bases between them. The CDR3 sequence is 13 residues long. Looked up from germline, CDR1 is MNHEY and CDR2 is SVGAGI. As DNA, the CDR3 is TGTGCCAGCAGTTCGCAGGGGGGGGAGACCCAGTACTTC. Translated, it gives CASSSQGGETQYF.

This clone was recorded once. This rearrangement joins TRBV18 to TRBJ2-3; TRBD2 aligns across 7 bases. Germline V CDR1 and CDR2: KGHSH, LQKENI. Trimming cost V 1 base and J 4 bases; bases outside gene matches: 8. The CDR3 totals 16 residues. CDR3 sequence reads: CASSPQGRGAADTQYF. In DNA form, the CDR3 reads TGTGCCAGCTCACCACAGGGGAGGGGAGCTGCAGATACGCAGTATTTT.

The V call is TRBV28, the J call TRBJ2-7; 8 positions agree with TRBD2. J was trimmed by 6 bases and V by 3 bases; bases with no gene match: 7. The CDR3 sequence is 14 residues long. CDR1 is MDHEN, CDR2 SYDVKM, per germline. In DNA, the CDR3 is TGTGCCAGCAGTTTTCAACGGGGACTAGGCGAGCAGTACTTC. This translates into CASSFQRGLGEQYF.